One sample yielded the 26 T cell receptor beta chains listed below, sequenced in a study of cytomegalovirus exposure and HLA in healthy donors. Here immunoSEQ multiplex PCR was the method, and the copy in TCRdb shows in-frame clones only, minus some. The table has 180,000 or so clones, approximately 82% seen once. Specimen: PBMCs. Receptors originate from a woman between 25 and 40 years old in good health and CMV-seropositive.

This clone was seen a single time. The chain uses TRBV5-1 and TRBJ1-1, with D possibly matching TRBD1 (6 bases). V was clipped by 3 bases and J by 1 base, with 10 bases between them. Germline V gene lookup returns CDR1 SGHRS and CDR2 YFSETQ. The CDR3 runs 14 residues. The CDR3: CASSSATGNTEAFF. Here the CDR3 DNA reads TGCGCCAGCAGCTCCGCGACAGGGAACACTGAAGCTTTCTTT. Filled out from reference TRBV5-1 and TRBJ1-1, the complete variable domain reads KAGVTQTPRYLIKTRGQQVTLSCSPISGHRSVSWYQQTPGQGLQFLFEYFSETQRNKGNFPGRFSGRQFSNSRSEMNVSTLELGDSALYLCASSSATGNTEAFFGQGTRLTVV.

The chain links TRBV13 to TRBJ2-7, with 8 bases fitting TRBD1. V lost 5 bases and J lost 5; bases outside the gene matches: 14. Germline V gene lookup returns CDR1 PRHDT and CDR2 FYEKMQ (reference sequence). This CDR3 is 16 amino acids long. Written as DNA, the CDR3 is TGTGCCAGCAGCCGAAATCTGGCAGGGGGCCGCCACGAGCAGTACTTC. This gives the protein CASSRNLAGGRHEQYF.

On this clone itself: Mismatch with germline at one junction end may stem from a read error. V and J are TRBV7-7 and TRBJ2-3; D unclear. The CDR3 covers 14 residues. Per the germline V gene, CDR1 is SSHAT and CDR2 is FNYEAQ (reference sequence). The CDR3 DNA sequence: TGTGCTAGCAGTATTAACAGCAACACAGATACGCAGTATTTT. This gives the protein CASSINSNTDTQYF. The full variable domain, with the rest looked up from reference TRBV7-7 and TRBJ2-3, is GAGVSQSPRYKVTKRGQDVTLRCDPISSHATLYWYQQALGQGPEFLTYFNYEAQPDKSGLPSDRFSAERPEGSISTLTIQRTEQRDSAMYRCASSINSNTDTQYFGPGTRLTVL.

The rearrangement links TRBV15 to TRBJ1-4; 7 bases fit TRBD1. This CDR3 comprises 16 residues. V lost 1 base to trimming and J lost 6 bases; unmatched junction nucleotides: 8. Germline V gene sequence: CDR1 LNHNV, CDR2 YYDKDF (reference sequence). The CDR3 loop is CATSRAMTGLDEKLFF. Here the CDR3 DNA reads TGTGCCACCAGCAGAGCAATGACAGGGCTTGATGAAAAACTGTTTTTT.

The CDR3 DNA reads as TGCGCCAGCAGCTTGGGGGACTCCCATGGCTACACCTTC. This codes for CASSLGDSHGYTF. J is TRBJ1-2 and V is TRBV5-1; a weak D match, TRBD1 (5 bases). V dropped 0 bases and J dropped 6 bases, with 9 bases sitting between them. CDR3 length equals 13 residues. Germline-derived CDR1 and CDR2 are SGHRS and YFSETQ.

V usage is TRBV11-2 and J usage is TRBJ2-1; TRBD2 agrees at 7 bases. The germline V gene encodes CDR1 SGHAT and CDR2 FQNNGV. This CDR3 is 14 amino acids long. Trimming at V came to 0 bases and at J to 4 bases, leaving 0 bases not matched to a gene. The CDR3 here is CASSLEAGYNEQFF. The CDR3 DNA follows: TGTGCCAGCAGCTTAGAAGCGGGGTACAATGAGCAGTTCTTC.

J is TRBJ2-3 and V is TRBV18, with D maybe TRBD1 (5 bases). V dropped 3 bases and J dropped 4 bases, with 14 bases sitting between them. The germline V gene encodes CDR1 KGHSH and CDR2 LQKENI. This CDR3 region has 15 residues. CDR3 amino acids: CASSPPGVGPDTQYF. The CDR3, as DNA: TGTGCCAGCTCACCGCCAGGAGTGGGGCCAGATACGCAGTATTTT.

The chain links TRBV19 to TRBJ1-2, with D perhaps matching TRBD1 (6 bases). With 3 bases removed from V and 8 bases from J, the gap between germline ends came to 13 bases. Germline V gives CDR1 LNHDA, CDR2 SQIVND (reference sequence). CDR3 length: 13 residues. CDR3 sequence: CASSIGRRGGYTF. CDR3 in DNA: TGTGCCAGTAGTATCGGGCGCAGGGGCGGCTACACCTTC.

The chain couples TRBV30 to TRBJ1-2, with D perhaps TRBD1 (6 bases). Trimming stripped 1 base from V and 7 bases from J, with 10 bases between. The CDR3 consists of 12 residues. Germline V CDR1 and CDR2: GTSNPN, SVGIG (reference sequence). CDR3 nucleotides: TGTGCCTGGAGTGGACAGGTTGGTGGCTACACCTTC. Translated: CAWSGQVGGYTF.

This sequence joins TRBV2 and TRBJ2-7; D gene unclear. Trimming stripped 4 bases from V and 5 bases from J, with 6 bases between. The CDR3 totals 11 residues. The germline gives CDR1 SNHLY, CDR2 FYNNEI. The CDR3: CASSVIHEQYF. The CDR3 coding sequence is TGTGCCAGCAGTGTAATCCACGAGCAGTACTTC.

This sequence joins TRBV30 and TRBJ2-5; 8 nucleotides align to TRBD2. The CDR3 consists of 18 residues. The germline CDR1 and CDR2 sequences are GTSNPN and SVGIG (reference sequence). Trimming cost V 4 bases and J 0 bases; bases outside gene matches: 16. The CDR3 DNA is TGTGCCTGGAATACATTAGCGGGATCCGTCGAGAACCAAGAGACCCAGTACTTC. It yields the protein CAWNTLAGSVENQETQYF. The full variable domain, completed using reference TRBV30 and TRBJ2-5, is SQTIHQWPATLVQPVGSPLSLECTVEGTSNPNLYWYRQAAGRGLQLLFYSVGIGQISSEVPQNLSASRPQDRQFILSSKKLLLSDSGFYLCAWNTLAGSVENQETQYFGPGTRLLVL.

This clone was detected a few times. The chain has TRBV5-4 and TRBJ1-1, with 9 bases identical to TRBD1. Per the germline V gene, CDR1 is SGHNT and CDR2 is YYREEE (reference sequence). CDR3 size: 16 residues. V lost 3 bases, J lost 5 bases, and 11 bases stayed unmatched. The CDR3 loop reads CASSSPLQGARTEAFF. In DNA form, the CDR3 reads TGTGCCAGCAGCTCCCCATTACAGGGGGCGCGTACTGAAGCTTTCTTT.

The rearrangement uses TRBV6-1 and TRBJ2-7; D possibly corresponds to TRBD1 (6 bases). The CDR3 totals 14 residues. The V and J ends lost 6 bases and 3 bases respectively, with 15 bases between them. CDR1 is MNHNS, CDR2 SASEGT, per germline. The CDR3 region has the DNA TGTGCCAGCAGCCCCAGGGGTGTCGTCTACGAGCAGTACTTC. It codes for CASSPRGVVYEQYF.

The genes are TRBV7-2 and TRBJ2-3, with a weak D call TRBD2 (6 bases). The V gene's germline CDR1 is SGHTA and CDR2 FQGNSA. V lost 1 base and J lost 5, with 19 bases in between. CDR3 length: 17 amino acids. The chain's CDR3 is CASSLGRRGGVEDTQYF. The CDR3, as DNA: TGTGCCAGCAGCTTAGGGCGTCGGGGCGGGGTCGAAGATACGCAGTATTTT.

The rearrangement uses TRBV11-2 and TRBJ2-5, with unresolved D. The germline V gene has CDR1 SGHAT and CDR2 FQNNGV. The length of the CDR3 is 14 residues. V was shortened by 1 base and J by 1 base, with 7 bases between the two germline ends. CDR3 sequence: CASSLGSSQETQYF. The CDR3 DNA reads TGTGCCAGCAGCTTAGGGAGCAGCCAAGAGACCCAGTACTTC.

The chain combines TRBV6-5 with TRBJ1-4, with unresolved D. This CDR3 has 15 residues. V lost 6 bases to trimming and J lost 6 bases, with 17 bases between them. The germline CDR1 and CDR2 sequences are MNHEY and SVGAGI. The DNA of the CDR3 is TGTGCCAGCAGCCACATTCGGGGTCGGGATGAAAAACTGTTTTTT. This codes for CASSHIRGRDEKLFF.

To note about this clone: Compared with germline, one end of the junction differs, possibly owing to a read error. The chain has TRBV7-7 and TRBJ2-7, with D perhaps matching TRBD2 (5 bases). The germline V gene encodes CDR1 SSHAT and CDR2 FNYEAQ (reference sequence). The CDR3 consists of 15 residues. The CDR3 nucleotides read TGTGCTAGCAGCTTACGGTCTCAGGCGGGTTACGAGCAGTACTTC. Translation: CASSLRSQAGYEQYF.

V is TRBV30 and J is TRBJ2-1, with TRBD2 matching 11 bases. The CDR3 has 13 residues. V lost 2 bases and J lost 6; bases outside the gene matches: 0. From germline, CDR1 is GTSNPN and CDR2 SVGIG (reference sequence). The CDR3 DNA reads as TGTGCCTGGAGTCTAGCGGGAGGCAATGAGCAGTTCTTC. Its translation: CAWSLAGGNEQFF.

J is TRBJ2-7 and V is TRBV7-8; the D is unclear. The CDR3 is 14 amino acids. V was trimmed by 5 bases and J by 2 bases, leaving 13 bases between them. Germline CDR1 is SGHVS and CDR2 is FQNEAQ. The CDR3 DNA reads TGTGCCAGCAGCCCAAGCTTATTCACCTACGAGCAGTACTTC. Translated: CASSPSLFTYEQYF.

The chain is built from TRBV18 and TRBJ2-7; tentative D call: TRBD2 (6 bases). The germline CDR1 and CDR2 sequences are KGHSH and LQKENI. The CDR3 consists of 14 residues. Between the trimmed V and J ends, which lost 5 bases and 2 bases, there was a span of 13 bases. CDR3 amino acids: CASSSTGGTYEQYF. The DNA for the CDR3 is TGTGCCAGCTCATCCACTGGGGGGACCTACGAGCAGTACTTC. Drawing the rest from reference TRBV18 and TRBJ2-7, the complete variable domain is NAGVMQNPRHLVRRRGQEARLRCSPMKGHSHVYWYRQLPEEGLKFMVYLQKENIIDESGMPKERFSAEFPKEGPSILRIQQVVRGDSAAYFCASSSTGGTYEQYFGPGTRLTVT.

The CDR3 DNA is TGTGCCAGCTCACTTGGGATCGAGTCGAAGGGGTACGAGCAGTACTTC. Translating gives CASSLGIESKGYEQYF. J is TRBJ2-7 and V is TRBV18; TRBD1 is a possible D gene (5 bases). Per the germline V gene, CDR1 is KGHSH and CDR2 is LQKENI. Trimming took off 4 bases at V and 4 bases at J, with 20 bases between the two ends. CDR3 size: 16 residues.

This chain joins TRBV6-1 and TRBJ2-1; TRBD1 aligns across 8 bases. Germline V gives CDR1 MNHNS, CDR2 SASEGT. J lost 6 bases, V lost 2 bases, and 6 bases had no gene match. The CDR3 contains 15 residues. The CDR3, as DNA: TGTGCCAGCAGTGAACAGGGGGCTAAACCCAATGAGCAGTTCTTC. Amino acids: CASSEQGAKPNEQFF.

Here the CDR3 reads CASSLAWGTGREQPQHF. In nucleotides, the CDR3 is TGTGCCAGCAGTTTAGCGTGGGGGACAGGGCGAGAACAGCCCCAGCATTTT. This chain uses TRBV27 with TRBJ1-5; 9 bases are shared with TRBD1. V lost 2 bases to trimming and J lost 7 bases; unmatched junction nucleotides: 12. Germline lookup yields CDR1 MNHEY and CDR2 SMNVEV (reference sequence). This CDR3 is 17 amino acids long.

The chain joins TRBV29-1 to TRBJ2-2; possibly TRBD1 for D (7 bases). The length of the CDR3 is 16 residues. CDR1 SQVTM and CDR2 ANQGSEA come from the germline V gene. Trimming pared 7 bases from V and 5 bases from J, leaving 23 bases between. CDR3 DNA sequence: TGCAGCGGCCAGGGGGGCCCACACAAAGGGACCGGGGAGCTGTTTTTT. This translates into CSGQGGPHKGTGELFF.

V and J are TRBV28 and TRBJ1-3, with D perhaps matching TRBD1 (5 bases). The germline V gene has CDR1 MDHEN and CDR2 SYDVKM. The CDR3 extends over 17 amino acids. V lost 3 bases to trimming and J lost 0 bases, with 15 bases between them. CDR3 protein: CASSLKGRTVSGNTIYF. For the CDR3, the DNA is TGTGCCAGCAGTTTGAAGGGGCGCACCGTCTCTGGAAACACCATATATTTT.

This chain connects TRBV28 to TRBJ2-7; 11 nucleotides match TRBD2. Germline V gene data show CDR1 as MDHEN and CDR2 as SYDVKM. The CDR3 spans 15 residues. V shed 6 bases, J shed 1 base, and the junction held 5 bases outside the gene matches. The CDR3 nucleotides read TGTGCCAGCAGACCCGGACTAGCGGGTTCCTACGAGCAGTACTTC. This sequence encodes CASRPGLAGSYEQYF. The full variable domain, its missing parts supplied by reference TRBV28 and TRBJ2-7, is DVKVTQSSRYLVKRTGEKVFLECVQDMDHENMFWYRQDPGLGLRLIYFSYDVKMKEKGDIPEGYSVSREKKERFSLILESASTNQTSMYLCASRPGLAGSYEQYFGPGTRLTVT.